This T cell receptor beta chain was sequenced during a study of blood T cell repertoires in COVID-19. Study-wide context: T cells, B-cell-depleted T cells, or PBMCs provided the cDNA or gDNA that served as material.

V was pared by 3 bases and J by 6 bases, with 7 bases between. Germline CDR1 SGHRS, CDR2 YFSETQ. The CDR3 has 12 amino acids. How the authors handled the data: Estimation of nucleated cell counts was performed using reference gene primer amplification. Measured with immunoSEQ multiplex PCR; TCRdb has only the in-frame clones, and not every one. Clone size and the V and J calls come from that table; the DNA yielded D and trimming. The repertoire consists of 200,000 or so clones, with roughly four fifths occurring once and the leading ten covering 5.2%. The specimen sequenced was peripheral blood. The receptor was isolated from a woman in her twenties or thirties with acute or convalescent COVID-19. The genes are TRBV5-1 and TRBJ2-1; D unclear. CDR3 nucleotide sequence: TGCGCCAGCAGCTCAACATCCAATGAGCAGTTCTTC. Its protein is CASSSTSNEQFF. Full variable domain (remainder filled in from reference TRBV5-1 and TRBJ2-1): KAGVTQTPRYLIKTRGQQVTLSCSPISGHRSVSWYQQTPGQGLQFLFEYFSETQRNKGNFPGRFSGRQFSNSRSEMNVSTLELGDSALYLCASSSTSNEQFFGPGTRLTVL.